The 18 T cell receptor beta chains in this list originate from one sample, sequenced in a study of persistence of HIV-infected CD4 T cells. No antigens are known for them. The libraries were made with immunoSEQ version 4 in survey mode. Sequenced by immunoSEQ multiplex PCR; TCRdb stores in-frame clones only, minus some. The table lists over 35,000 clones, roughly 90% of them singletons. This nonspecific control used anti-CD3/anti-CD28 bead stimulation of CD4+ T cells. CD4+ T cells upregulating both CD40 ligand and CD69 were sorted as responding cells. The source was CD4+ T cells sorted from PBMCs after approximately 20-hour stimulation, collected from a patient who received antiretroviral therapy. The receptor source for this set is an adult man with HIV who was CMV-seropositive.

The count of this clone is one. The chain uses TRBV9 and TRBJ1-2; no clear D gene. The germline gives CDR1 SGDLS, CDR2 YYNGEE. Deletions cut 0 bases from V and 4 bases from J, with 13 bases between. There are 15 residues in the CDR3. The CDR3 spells CASSVDIGRTYGYTF. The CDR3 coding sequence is TGTGCCAGCAGCGTAGATATTGGGAGGACCTATGGCTACACCTTC.

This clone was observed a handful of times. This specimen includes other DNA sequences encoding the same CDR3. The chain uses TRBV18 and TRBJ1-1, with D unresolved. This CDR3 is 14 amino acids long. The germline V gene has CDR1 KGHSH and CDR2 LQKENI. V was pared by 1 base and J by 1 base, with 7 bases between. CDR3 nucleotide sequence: TGTGCCAGCTCACCACGGGTGGAGAACACTGAAGCTTTCTTT. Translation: CASSPRVENTEAFF.

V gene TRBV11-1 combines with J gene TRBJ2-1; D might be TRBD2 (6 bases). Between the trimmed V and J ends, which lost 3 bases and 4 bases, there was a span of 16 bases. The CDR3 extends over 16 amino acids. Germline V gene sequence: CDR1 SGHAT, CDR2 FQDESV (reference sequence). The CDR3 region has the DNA TGTGCCAGCAGCTTTGTTGGGGGACTGGAATACAATGAGCAGTTCTTC. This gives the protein CASSFVGGLEYNEQFF.

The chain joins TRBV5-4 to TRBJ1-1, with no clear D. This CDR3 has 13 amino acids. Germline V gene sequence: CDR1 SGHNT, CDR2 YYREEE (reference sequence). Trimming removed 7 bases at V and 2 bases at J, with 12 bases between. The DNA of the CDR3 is TGTGCCAGCCACGGTTTAATAAACACTGAAGCTTTCTTT. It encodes CASHGLINTEAFF.

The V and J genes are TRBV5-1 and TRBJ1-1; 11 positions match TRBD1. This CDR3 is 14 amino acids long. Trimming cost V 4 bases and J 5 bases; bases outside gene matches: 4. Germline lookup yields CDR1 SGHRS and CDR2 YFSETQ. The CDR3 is CASSPGTGGTEAFF. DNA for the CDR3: TGCGCCAGCAGCCCCGGGACAGGGGGGACTGAAGCTTTCTTT.

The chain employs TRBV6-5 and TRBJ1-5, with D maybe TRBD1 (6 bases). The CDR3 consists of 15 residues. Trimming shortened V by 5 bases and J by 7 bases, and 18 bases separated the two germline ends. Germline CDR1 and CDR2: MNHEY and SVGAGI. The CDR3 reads CASSPLGGGGQPQHF. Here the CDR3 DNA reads TGTGCCAGCAGTCCCCTCGGGGGGGGCGGGCAGCCCCAGCATTTT.

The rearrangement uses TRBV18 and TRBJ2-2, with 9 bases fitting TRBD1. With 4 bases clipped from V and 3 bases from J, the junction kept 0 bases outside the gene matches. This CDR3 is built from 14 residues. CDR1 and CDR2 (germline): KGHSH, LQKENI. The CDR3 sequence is CASSRQGDTGELFF. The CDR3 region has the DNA TGTGCCAGCTCACGACAGGGGGACACCGGGGAGCTGTTTTTT.

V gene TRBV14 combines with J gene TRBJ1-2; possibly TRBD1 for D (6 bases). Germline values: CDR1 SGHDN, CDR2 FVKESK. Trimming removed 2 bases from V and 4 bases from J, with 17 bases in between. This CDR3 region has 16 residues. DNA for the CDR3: TGTGCCAGCAGCCAAAACAGGGAGGGCACTTTCTATGGCTACACCTTC. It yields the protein CASSQNREGTFYGYTF.

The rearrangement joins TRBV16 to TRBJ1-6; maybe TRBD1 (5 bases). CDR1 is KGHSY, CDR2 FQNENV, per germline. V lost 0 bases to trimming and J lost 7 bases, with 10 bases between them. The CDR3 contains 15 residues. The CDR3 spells CASSQSAGINSPLHF. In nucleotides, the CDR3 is TGTGCCAGCAGCCAATCCGCAGGGATAAATTCACCCCTCCACTTT.

CDR3 DNA: TGTGCCAGCAGTTACGATGGACTCCGGCCGGATACGCAGTATTTT. This encodes CASSYDGLRPDTQYF. The chain couples TRBV6-5 to TRBJ2-3; perhaps TRBD2 as D (5 bases). The CDR3 has 15 amino acids. Germline V gene sequence: CDR1 MNHEY, CDR2 SVGAGI. V shed 2 bases and J shed 6 bases, with 15 bases lying between them.

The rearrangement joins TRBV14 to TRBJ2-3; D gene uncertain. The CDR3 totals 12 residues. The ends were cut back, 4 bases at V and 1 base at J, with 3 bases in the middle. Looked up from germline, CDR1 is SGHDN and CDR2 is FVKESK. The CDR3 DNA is TGTGCCAGCAGCCGACGCACAGATACGCAGTATTTT. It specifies CASSRRTDTQYF.

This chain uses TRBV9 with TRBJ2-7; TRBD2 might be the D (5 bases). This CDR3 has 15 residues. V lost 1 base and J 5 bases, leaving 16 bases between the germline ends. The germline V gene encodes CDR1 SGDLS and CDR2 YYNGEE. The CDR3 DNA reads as TGTGCCAGCAGCGTAAGGGCGACTACTCCTCACGAGCAGTACTTC. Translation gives CASSVRATTPHEQYF.

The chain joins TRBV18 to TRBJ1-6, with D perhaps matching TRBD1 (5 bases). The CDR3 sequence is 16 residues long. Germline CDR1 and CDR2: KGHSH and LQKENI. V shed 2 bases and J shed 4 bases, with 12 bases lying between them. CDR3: CASSPGAVGYNSPLHF. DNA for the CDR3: TGTGCCAGCTCACCAGGGGCCGTGGGTTATAATTCACCCCTCCACTTT.

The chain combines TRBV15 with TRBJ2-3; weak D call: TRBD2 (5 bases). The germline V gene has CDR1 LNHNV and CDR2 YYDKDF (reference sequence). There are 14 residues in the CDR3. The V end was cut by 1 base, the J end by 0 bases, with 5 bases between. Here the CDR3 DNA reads TGTGCCACCAGCAGAGCGGGGAGCACAGATACGCAGTATTTT. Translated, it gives CATSRAGSTDTQYF.

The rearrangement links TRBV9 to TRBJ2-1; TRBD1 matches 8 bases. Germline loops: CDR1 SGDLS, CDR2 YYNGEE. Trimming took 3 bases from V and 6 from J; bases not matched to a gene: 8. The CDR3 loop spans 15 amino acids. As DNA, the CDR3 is TGTGCCAGCAGCGCCCCACAGGGGGGTAGCAATGAGCAGTTCTTC. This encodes CASSAPQGGSNEQFF.

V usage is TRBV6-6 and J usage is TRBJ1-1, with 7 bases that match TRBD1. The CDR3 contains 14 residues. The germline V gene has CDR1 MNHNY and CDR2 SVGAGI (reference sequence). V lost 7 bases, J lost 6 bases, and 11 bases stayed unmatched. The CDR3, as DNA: TGTGCCAGCACCTACCGGGACAGACCGGCTGAAGCTTTCTTT. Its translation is CASTYRDRPAEAFF.

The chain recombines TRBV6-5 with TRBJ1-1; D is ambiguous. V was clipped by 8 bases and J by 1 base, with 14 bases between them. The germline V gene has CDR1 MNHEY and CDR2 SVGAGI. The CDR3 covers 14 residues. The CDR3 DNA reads TGTGCCAGCTTGGAGGGATCCCCGAACACTGAAGCTTTCTTT. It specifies CASLEGSPNTEAFF.

As DNA, the CDR3 is TGTGCCAGCAGTCAATCTAGACAGTATTATTCACCCCTCCACTTT. This sequence encodes CASSQSRQYYSPLHF. This rearrangement joins TRBV3-1 (or the pseudogene TRBV3-2) to TRBJ1-6, with a weak D call TRBD1 (5 bases). Germline values: CDR1 LGHDT, CDR2 YNNKEL (reference sequence). Trimming took 6 bases from V and 8 from J, leaving 17 bases between them. This CDR3 is built from 15 residues.